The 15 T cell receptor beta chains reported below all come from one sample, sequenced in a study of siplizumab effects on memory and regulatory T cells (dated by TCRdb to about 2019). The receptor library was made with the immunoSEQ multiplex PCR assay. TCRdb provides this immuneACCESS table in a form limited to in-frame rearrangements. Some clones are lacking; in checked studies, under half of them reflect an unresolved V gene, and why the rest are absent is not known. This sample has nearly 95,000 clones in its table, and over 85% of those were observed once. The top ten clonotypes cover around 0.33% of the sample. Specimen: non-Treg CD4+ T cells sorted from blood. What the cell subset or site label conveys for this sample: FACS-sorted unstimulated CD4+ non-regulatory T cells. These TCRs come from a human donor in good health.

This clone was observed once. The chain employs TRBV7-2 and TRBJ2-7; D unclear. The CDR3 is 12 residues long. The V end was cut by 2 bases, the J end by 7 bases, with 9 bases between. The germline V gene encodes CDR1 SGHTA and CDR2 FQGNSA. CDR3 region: CASSLLDREQYF. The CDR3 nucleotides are TGTGCCAGCAGCTTACTGGACCGGGAGCAGTACTTC.

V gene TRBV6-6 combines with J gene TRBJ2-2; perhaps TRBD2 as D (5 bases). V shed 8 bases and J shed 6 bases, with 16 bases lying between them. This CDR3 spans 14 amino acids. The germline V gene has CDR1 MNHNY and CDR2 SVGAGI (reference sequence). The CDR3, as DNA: TGTGCCAGCGGGTCGGGGTCCAATCCCGGGGAGCTGTTTTTT. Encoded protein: CASGSGSNPGELFF.

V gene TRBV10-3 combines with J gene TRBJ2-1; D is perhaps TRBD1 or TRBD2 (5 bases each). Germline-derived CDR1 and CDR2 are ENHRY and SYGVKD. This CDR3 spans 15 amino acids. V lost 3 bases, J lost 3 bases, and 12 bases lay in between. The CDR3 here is CAISERGRGYNEQFF. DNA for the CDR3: TGTGCCATCAGTGAAAGGGGTCGGGGCTACAATGAGCAGTTCTTC.

This chain's CDR3 is CASSLAGGETQYF. The CDR3, as DNA: TGTGCCAGCAGCTTAGCGGGCGGAGAGACCCAGTACTTC. J is TRBJ2-5 and V is TRBV11-3; D unclear. The V end was cut by 1 base, the J end by 4 bases, with 7 bases between. Germline CDR1 and CDR2: SGHNT and YENEEA. The CDR3 loop spans 13 amino acids.

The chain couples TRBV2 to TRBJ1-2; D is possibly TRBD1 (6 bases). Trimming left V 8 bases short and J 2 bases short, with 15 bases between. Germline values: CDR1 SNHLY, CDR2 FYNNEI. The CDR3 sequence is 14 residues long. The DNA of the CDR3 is TGTGCCAGCTCGAGGGGTGGACAGAACTATGGCTACACCTTC. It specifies CASSRGGQNYGYTF.

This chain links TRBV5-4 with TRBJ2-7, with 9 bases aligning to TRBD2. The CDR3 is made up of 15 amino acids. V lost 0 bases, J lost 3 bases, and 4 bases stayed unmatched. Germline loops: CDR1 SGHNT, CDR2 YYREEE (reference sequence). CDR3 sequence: CASSLGLAGVYEQYF. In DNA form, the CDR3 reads TGTGCCAGCAGCTTGGGTTTAGCGGGAGTCTACGAGCAGTACTTC. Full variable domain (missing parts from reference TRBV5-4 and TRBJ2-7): ETGVTQSPTHLIKTRGQQVTLRCSSQSGHNTVSWYQQALGQGPQFIFQYYREEENGRGNFPPRFSGLQFPNYSSELNVNALELDDSALYLCASSLGLAGVYEQYFGPGTRLTVT.

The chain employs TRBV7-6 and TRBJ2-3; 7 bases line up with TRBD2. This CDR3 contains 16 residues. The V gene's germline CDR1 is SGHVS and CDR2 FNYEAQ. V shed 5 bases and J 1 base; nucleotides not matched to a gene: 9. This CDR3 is CASSDSLAARTDTQYF. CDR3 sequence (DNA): TGTGCCAGCAGCGACTCGCTAGCGGCCCGCACAGATACGCAGTATTTT.

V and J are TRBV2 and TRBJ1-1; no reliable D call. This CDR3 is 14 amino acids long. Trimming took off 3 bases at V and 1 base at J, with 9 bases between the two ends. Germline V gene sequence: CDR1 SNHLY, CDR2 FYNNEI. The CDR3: CASSELRWNTEAFF. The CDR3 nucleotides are TGTGCCAGCAGTGAGTTGCGGTGGAACACTGAAGCTTTCTTT.

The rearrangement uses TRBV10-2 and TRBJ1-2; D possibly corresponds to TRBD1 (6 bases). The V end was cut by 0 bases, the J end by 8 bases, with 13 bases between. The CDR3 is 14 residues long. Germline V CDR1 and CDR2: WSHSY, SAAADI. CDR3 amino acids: CASSESRGLWGYTF. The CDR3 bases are TGCGCCAGCAGTGAGTCTCGGGGGCTCTGGGGCTACACCTTC.

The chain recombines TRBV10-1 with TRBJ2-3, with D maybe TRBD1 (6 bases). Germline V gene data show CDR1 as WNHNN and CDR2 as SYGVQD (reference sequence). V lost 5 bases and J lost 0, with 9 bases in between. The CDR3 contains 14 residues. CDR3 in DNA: TGCGCCAGCAGTTGGGGGCGTAGCACAGATACGCAGTATTTT. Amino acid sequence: CASSWGRSTDTQYF.

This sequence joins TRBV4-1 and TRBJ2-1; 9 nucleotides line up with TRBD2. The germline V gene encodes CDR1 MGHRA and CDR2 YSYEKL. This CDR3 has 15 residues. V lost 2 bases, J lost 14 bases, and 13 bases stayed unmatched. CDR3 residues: CASSQPTRSGRPEFF. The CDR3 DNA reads TGCGCCAGCAGCCAACCTACCCGAAGCGGGAGGCCGGAGTTCTTC.

Written as DNA, the CDR3 is TGTGCCAGCAGCTCGAACACATGGCCTACGAACACCGGGGAGCTGTTTTTT. This translates into CASSSNTWPTNTGELFF. The gene calls are TRBV11-3 and TRBJ2-2, with D unclear. The CDR3 consists of 17 residues. With 4 bases removed from V and 0 bases from J, the gap between germline ends came to 15 bases. Per germline, CDR1 SGHNT and CDR2 YENEEA.

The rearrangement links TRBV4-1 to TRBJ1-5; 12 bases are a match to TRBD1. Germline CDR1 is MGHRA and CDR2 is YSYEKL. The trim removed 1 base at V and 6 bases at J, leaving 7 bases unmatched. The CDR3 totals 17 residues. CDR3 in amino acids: CASSQGPGTGGVQPQHF. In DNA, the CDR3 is TGCGCCAGCAGCCAAGGCCCCGGGACAGGGGGCGTTCAGCCCCAGCATTTT.

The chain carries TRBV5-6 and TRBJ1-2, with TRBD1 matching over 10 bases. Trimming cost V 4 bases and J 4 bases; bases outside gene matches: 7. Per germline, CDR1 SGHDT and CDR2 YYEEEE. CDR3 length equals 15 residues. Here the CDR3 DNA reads TGTGCCAGCAGCCACGGGACAGGGGCCGGCTATGGCTACACCTTC. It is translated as CASSHGTGAGYGYTF.

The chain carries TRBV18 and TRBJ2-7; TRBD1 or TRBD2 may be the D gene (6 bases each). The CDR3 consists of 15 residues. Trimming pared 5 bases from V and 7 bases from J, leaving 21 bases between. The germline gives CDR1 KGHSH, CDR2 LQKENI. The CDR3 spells CASSSGAGSRREQYF. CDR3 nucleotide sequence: TGTGCCAGCTCATCAGGGGCGGGGTCCCGCCGTGAGCAGTACTTC.